This T cell receptor (beta chain) was sequenced during a study of cytomegalovirus exposure and HLA in healthy donors. PCR was performed using 60 Vbeta and 13 Jbeta primers. The repertoire was sequenced with immunoSEQ multiplex PCR; TCRdb's copy has only in-frame clones and lacks some. The sample includes 65,000 to 90,000 clones, roughly 71% of them seen just once. The V gene's germline CDR1 is SGHNT and CDR2 YENEEA. The CDR3 length is 14 residues. V gave up 1 base and J gave up 5 bases, with 12 bases separating them. On this clone: Its matching antigen is unknown.

Broader study findings: Across donors, sequencing depth was assumed by presence/absence analyses to be roughly uniform.

The sample comprised PBMCs. The chain is built from TRBV11-3 and TRBJ2-7; D gene uncertain. This TCR was sampled from a man aged 65 to 79 in good health and CMV-seronegative. The CDR3 reads CASSLGGPQHEQYF. CDR3 sequence (DNA): TGTGCCAGCAGCTTAGGTGGGCCTCAGCACGAGCAGTACTTC.